This entry describes one T cell receptor beta chain. Its cognate antigen is unknown. The record originates from a study of shared clonotypes between healthy human individuals. Study results and caveats: Depth of sequencing was expected to influence donor clonotype sharing. The genetic and exposure-history diversity represented was limited by few donors. With several donors compared, around 4.7% of naive CD4 clonotypes were shared.

Naive CD8 cells lacked CD45RO and underwent positive selection for CCR7, leaving out terminally differentiated effector memory CD45RA+ cells. Trimming pared 1 base from V and 3 bases from J, leaving 12 bases between. The CDR3 has 16 residues. Several immunoSEQ 96-well plates shared each subset's DNA, each plate a replicate. Assay: immunoSEQ multiplex PCR; the TCRdb copy retains only in-frame clones and omits some. Of about 590,000 clones listed, over 95% are singletons. The origin of this receptor is a woman aged 25 to 39 in good health. Specimen: naive CD8+ T cells sorted from blood. This chain links TRBV6-7 with TRBJ1-4, with D perhaps matching TRBD1 (5 bases). TRBV6-7 has ORF status, its function being uncertain. The CDR3 here is CASSYWIGTSNEKLFF. CDR3 coding DNA: TGTGCCAGCAGTTACTGGATTGGGACCTCTAATGAAAAACTGTTTTTT.